This entry features one T cell receptor beta chain sequence. The antigen this receptor binds is unknown. No qualities accompany the bases; no much larger clone lies one base away. The record originates from a study of CD8+CD57+ T cells in acquired aplastic anemia listed by TCRdb under 2018. Turning to the overall study: Extracted DNA from sorted CD4+ and CD8+ cells averaged approximately 3.4 ug, ranging from 0.2 to 27.4 ug. CD8+CD57+ expansion was defined as a frequency above the mean frequency observed in healthy subjects.

General conclusions and limits of the study: CD8+ Simpson's diversity did not differ significantly between patients and healthy controls (P=0.060). Some 31 CD8+ CDR3 sequences were shared between patients and controls but appeared highly expressed in patients and within their immunodominant clones.

Patients chosen for sequencing had shown expansion of CD8+CD57+ cells by flow cytometry. All patients had severe acquired aplastic anemia diagnosed by International Study of Aplastic Anemia and Agranulocytosis and Camitta criteria. No therapy had been received by the patients at the time of blood sampling. In this study, sorted CD4+ and CD8+ T cells from the blood of healthy subjects and of severe aplastic anemia patients had their TCR repertoires deep-sequenced. Patients were enrolled under clinicaltrials.gov protocols 00001620, 01623167, 00001397, 00071045, 00081523 and 00961064 in the USA. Ficoll-Paque density gradient centrifugation was used to isolate peripheral blood mononuclear cells. Before DNA extraction, CD4+ and CD8+ T cells were sorted by FACS or by magnetic beads. CDR1 and CDR2 (LNHDA, SQIVND) derive from the germline V gene (reference sequence). Trimming takes 3 bases from V and 4 bases from J, and the germline ends sit 7 bases apart. The CDR3 has 13 amino acids, counting the end cysteine and phenylalanine. Of all the DNA, just the CDR3 is kept, 39 bases in frame from base 1.

Profiling of TCR beta VDJ combinations and CDR3 sequences used genomic DNA as the template. An Illumina HiSeq 2000 was used for TCR repertoire sequencing. Per the original workflow: Repertoires were assessed using TRBV/TRBJ rearrangement plots, CDR3 size and DJ length profiles, and Simpson's diversity index. The immunodominant clone was defined as the most abundant DNA sequence in deep sequencing data. CDR3 amino acid sequences were checked for sharing between subjects and were compared against published repertoires and the VDJdb database. TCRdb reprocessed the public reads (quality trimming at Q25 with fastp, clone calling with MiXCR) and kept in-frame beta chains. Every entry covers one CDR3 protein and lists the most common genes and DNA from its rows. These V and J calls derive from TCRdb rather than the authors' analysis. The table for this sample lists 200,000 or so distinct CDR3 sequences; around 49% of them were counted only once. In total, the top ten clones hold around 20% of the sample.

Sequences were obtained from sorted CD4+, CD8+, or CD8+CD57+ T cells (not recorded which) from PBMCs. The sequence joins TRBV19 to TRBJ1-5, with no confident D gene call. The sequence derives from a human donor with aplastic anemia. This receptor carries the CDR3 CASSITSNQPQHF. The sequence in DNA is TGTGCCAGTAGTATTACTAGTAATCAGCCCCAGCATTTT.